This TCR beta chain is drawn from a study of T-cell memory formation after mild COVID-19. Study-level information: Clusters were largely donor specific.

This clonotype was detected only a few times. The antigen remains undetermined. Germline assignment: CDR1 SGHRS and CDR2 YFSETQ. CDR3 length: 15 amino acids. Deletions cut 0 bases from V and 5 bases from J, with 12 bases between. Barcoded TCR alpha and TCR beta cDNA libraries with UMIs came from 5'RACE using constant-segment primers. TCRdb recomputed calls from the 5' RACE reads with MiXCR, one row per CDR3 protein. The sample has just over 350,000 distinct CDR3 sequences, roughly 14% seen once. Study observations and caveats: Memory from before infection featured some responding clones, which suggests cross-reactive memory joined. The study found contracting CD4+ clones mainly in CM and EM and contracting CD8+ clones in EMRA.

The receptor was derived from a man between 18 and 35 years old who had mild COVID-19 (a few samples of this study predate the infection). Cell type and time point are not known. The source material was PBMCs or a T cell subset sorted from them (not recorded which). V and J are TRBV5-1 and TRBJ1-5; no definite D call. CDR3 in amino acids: CASSLGWGFDQPQHF. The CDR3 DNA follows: TGCGCCAGCAGCTTGGGTTGGGGTTTCGATCAGCCCCAGCATTTT.